This T cell receptor beta chain was retrieved from a study of T cells in Graves' hyperthyroidism and ophthalmopathy. Study as a whole: Any treatment followed the collection of peripheral blood at initial diagnosis. Findings of the study overall: For ophthalmopathy, model prediction preceded onset by a median about 6.4 months. Most thyroid clonotypes that were expanded above 0.001 also turned up in blood.

Germline trimming cut 4 bases from V and 4 bases from J; bases unmatched to any gene: 8. CDR3 length: 15 residues. The germline CDR1 and CDR2 sequences are MNHNS and SASEGT. Researchers took RNA transcripts and amplified the TCR beta CDR3 regions from them. HTBI primers were used for first-round RT-PCR of the TCR CDR3. TCRdb re-called the multiplex PCR reads with MiXCR, one entry per CDR3 protein. The data contain 140,000 or so distinct CDR3 sequences, 22% of them singletons. This clonotype occurred many times. What it binds is unknown. This chain joins TRBV6-1 and TRBJ1-2, with 8 nucleotides matching TRBD1. The sample was blood. This TCR came from a woman in her forties or fifties with Graves' hyperthyroidism that later progressed to Graves' ophthalmopathy. CDR3 residues: CASSATGQGSYGYTF. CDR3 DNA sequence: TGTGCCAGCAGTGCCACCGGACAGGGAAGCTATGGCTACACCTTC.